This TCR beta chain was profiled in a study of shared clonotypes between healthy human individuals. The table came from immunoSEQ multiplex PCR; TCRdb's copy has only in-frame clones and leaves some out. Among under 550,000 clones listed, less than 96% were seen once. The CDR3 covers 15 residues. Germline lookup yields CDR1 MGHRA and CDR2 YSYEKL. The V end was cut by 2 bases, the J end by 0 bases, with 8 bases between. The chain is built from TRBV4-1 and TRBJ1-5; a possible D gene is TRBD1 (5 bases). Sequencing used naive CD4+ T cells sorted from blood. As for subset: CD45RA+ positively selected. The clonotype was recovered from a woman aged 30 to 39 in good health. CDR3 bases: TGCGCCAGCAGCCAACGACAGAATAGCAATCAGCCCCAGCATTTT. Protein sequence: CASSQRQNSNQPQHF.